Presented here are 14 T cell receptor beta chains from one specimen sequenced in a study of shared clonotypes between healthy human individuals. Clones were read by immunoSEQ multiplex PCR, and TCRdb kept only the in-frame ones, dropping some. The profile shows 1,400,000 or so clones, just under 99% of them singletons. Sequencing input: naive CD4+ T cells sorted from blood. The subset is: CD45RA+ positively selected. The receptors here all came from a man aged 25-45 years in good health.

V is TRBV6-6 and J is TRBJ2-2, with D perhaps TRBD1 (7 bases). Trimming removed 6 bases at V and 6 bases at J, with 11 bases between. The CDR3 length is 13 residues. Germline CDR1 is MNHNY and CDR2 is SVGAGI (reference sequence). The CDR3 loop is CASSRGTPGELFF. CDR3 sequence (DNA): TGTGCCAGCAGCAGGGGGACTCCCGGGGAGCTGTTTTTT.

The J gene is TRBJ2-7, the V gene TRBV30, with TRBD2 matching over 9 bases. The junction had 12 bases not matched to a gene; V was cut back by 3 bases and J by 0 bases. CDR3 length: 17 residues. Germline CDR1 reads GTSNPN; CDR2 reads SVGIG (reference sequence). The CDR3 nucleotides read TGTGCCTGGAGGGCCTCTGTACTAGCGGGCAACTCCTACGAGCAGTACTTC. Its translation is CAWRASVLAGNSYEQYF.

Here the CDR3 reads CASSLGSATGELFF. CDR3 DNA: TGCGCCAGCAGCTTGGGGTCAGCCACCGGGGAGCTGTTTTTT. V gene TRBV5-1 combines with J gene TRBJ2-2; D gene uncertain. With 0 bases removed from V and 4 bases from J, the gap between germline ends came to 7 bases. The CDR3 totals 14 residues. Germline V gene sequence: CDR1 SGHRS, CDR2 YFSETQ. The full variable domain, with the rest looked up from reference TRBV5-1 and TRBJ2-2, is KAGVTQTPRYLIKTRGQQVTLSCSPISGHRSVSWYQQTPGQGLQFLFEYFSETQRNKGNFPGRFSGRQFSNSRSEMNVSTLELGDSALYLCASSLGSATGELFFGEGSRLTVL.

The chain carries TRBV5-1 and TRBJ2-7; 10 nucleotides align to TRBD2. There are 18 residues in the CDR3. The trim removed 4 bases at V and 3 bases at J, leaving 16 bases unmatched. Per germline, CDR1 SGHRS and CDR2 YFSETQ. The CDR3 is CASSPGLRTSGDFYEQYF. DNA of the CDR3: TGCGCCAGCAGCCCCGGGCTCCGTACTAGCGGGGATTTCTACGAGCAGTACTTC.

The chain employs TRBV30 and TRBJ1-4, with TRBD1 as a possible D gene (5 bases). This CDR3 comprises 13 residues. The ends were cut back, 4 bases at V and 5 bases at J, with 11 bases in the middle. In germline, CDR1 is GTSNPN, CDR2 SVGIG (reference sequence). The CDR3 sequence: CAWNFAGNEKLFF. In nucleotides, the CDR3 is TGTGCCTGGAATTTCGCAGGGAATGAAAAACTGTTTTTT.

The chain has TRBV11-2 and TRBJ2-7; no clear D. The V end was cut by 4 bases, the J end by 4 bases, with 14 bases between. The CDR3 is 14 residues long. The germline V gene encodes CDR1 SGHAT and CDR2 FQNNGV. As DNA, the CDR3 is TGTGCCAGCAGCTCCAATTCGGGTGGGTACGAGCAGTACTTC. It is translated as CASSSNSGGYEQYF. Looking up the rest from reference TRBV11-2 and TRBJ2-7 gives the full variable domain: EAGVAQSPRYKIIEKRQSVAFWCNPISGHATLYWYQQILGQGPKLLIQFQNNGVVDDSQLPKDRFSAERLKGVDSTLKIQPAKLEDSAVYLCASSSNSGGYEQYFGPGTRLTVT.

The genes are TRBV2 and TRBJ2-3; D gene unclear. Trimming stripped 6 bases from V and 6 bases from J, with 10 bases between. Germline-derived CDR1 and CDR2 are SNHLY and FYNNEI. The CDR3 consists of 12 residues. The CDR3 here is CASRPIADTQYF. CDR3 DNA: TGTGCCAGCAGACCGATCGCGGATACGCAGTATTTT.

This chain's CDR3 is CAISGDPDRNTGELFF. Here the CDR3 DNA reads TGTGCCATCAGTGGTGATCCGGACAGAAACACCGGGGAGCTGTTTTTT. The rearrangement links TRBV10-3 to TRBJ2-2; perhaps TRBD1 as D (6 bases). The length of the CDR3 is 16 residues. Trimming pared 4 bases from V and 2 bases from J, leaving 14 bases between. The V gene's germline CDR1 is ENHRY and CDR2 SYGVKD.

The chain joins TRBV18 to TRBJ1-3; D perhaps matches TRBD1 (6 bases). The CDR3 is made up of 13 amino acids. V was cut by 6 bases and J by 4 bases, with 10 bases left in between. CDR1 KGHSH and CDR2 LQKENI come from the germline V gene. CDR3 sequence reads: CASSDTGGNTIYF. DNA for the CDR3: TGTGCCAGCTCGGATACAGGGGGAAACACCATATATTTT.

V gene TRBV11-2 combines with J gene TRBJ1-1; no reliable D call. The germline V gene has CDR1 SGHAT and CDR2 FQNNGV. The CDR3 is 14 residues long. The V end was cut by 1 base, the J end by 2 bases, with 8 bases between. The CDR3 loop is CASSLGPSNTEAFF. CDR3 sequence (DNA): TGTGCCAGCAGCTTAGGGCCCAGCAACACTGAAGCTTTCTTT.

J is TRBJ2-3 and V is TRBV5-1; the D is unclear. The CDR3 spans 16 residues. Trimming took 2 bases from V and 2 from J, leaving 15 bases between them. Germline CDR1 is SGHRS and CDR2 is YFSETQ. In nucleotides, the CDR3 is TGCGCCAGCAGCTTCAAGGATTTGGGGTACACAGATACGCAGTATTTT. Its translation is CASSFKDLGYTDTQYF.

The rearrangement joins TRBV15 to TRBJ1-1, with D unresolved. CDR1 is LNHNV, CDR2 YYDKDF, per germline (reference sequence). Trimming shortened V by 1 base and J by 1 base, and 4 bases separated the two germline ends. This CDR3 is 13 amino acids long. The CDR3 reads CATSRVPNTEAFF. The CDR3 DNA reads TGTGCCACCAGCAGAGTCCCGAACACTGAAGCTTTCTTT.

The V call is TRBV5-6, the J call TRBJ2-7; 8 positions match TRBD2. The CDR3 spans 17 residues. V gave up 4 bases and J gave up 2 bases; unmatched junction bases: 14. Germline V lookup: CDR1 SGHDT, CDR2 YYEEEE. CDR3 DNA: TGTGCCAGCAGCGGGGGAATTAGCGGGACTGTGGCCTACGAGCAGTACTTC. Encoded protein: CASSGGISGTVAYEQYF.

The gene calls are TRBV5-4 and TRBJ2-7; 9 bases agree with TRBD1. J was trimmed by 6 bases and V by 6 bases; bases with no gene match: 10. The CDR3 is 14 residues long. The V gene's germline CDR1 is SGHNT and CDR2 YYREEE (reference sequence). CDR3 region: CASNVRDRVSEQYF. The CDR3 nucleotides are TGTGCCAGCAACGTCCGGGACAGGGTATCCGAGCAGTACTTC.